This TCR beta chain was identified during a study of blood T cell repertoires in COVID-19. About the research overall: Sites in the United States, Italy and Spain provided acute and convalescent COVID-19 samples.

Original methodology: Scientists estimated how many nucleated cells there were by amplifying reference gene primers. Data came from immunoSEQ multiplex PCR; TCRdb stores just in-frame clones and leaves some out. D and trimming were read from the DNA, whereas the V and J calls and clone size are those reported in that table. The sample has around 250,000 clones; approximately 92% are singletons. Looked up from germline, CDR1 is MNHEY and CDR2 is SVGEGT. The CDR3 has 13 residues. V lost 2 bases, J lost 9 bases, and 13 bases lay in between. The sample consisted of peripheral blood. V gene TRBV6-2 or TRBV6-3 combines with J gene TRBJ2-5; TRBD1 is a possible D gene (5 bases). This TCR derives from a woman aged 40 to 55 who had recovered from COVID-19. The CDR3 DNA follows: TGTGCCAGCAGTTACCAGGGCCCCCGGGCCCAGTACTTC. This translates into CASSYQGPRAQYF.